This is a list of T cell receptor beta chains from one sample in a study of T cells after yellow fever vaccination. One entry per CDR3 protein, called by TCRdb with MiXCR from the 5' RACE reads. This table holds about 320,000 distinct CDR3 sequences, roughly a tenth found once. The source material was CD4+ T cells sorted from PBMCs, sampled 45 days after the yellow fever booster vaccination. All receptors derive from a man in his late teens or twenties who received the YFV17D yellow fever vaccine. CDR3s include the opening cysteine and the closing phenylalanine or tryptophan. A D gene is named only where the DNA matches it firmly. Clone size is stated in some rows and not others, as once, few, many or a class when expanded.

v_gene,j_gene,abundance,d_gene,CDR3nt,CDR3aa
TRBV5-5,TRBJ1-6,few,.,TGTGCCAGCAGCTTGGCAGGGGATAATTCACCCCTCCACTTT,CASSLAGDNSPLHF
TRBV19,TRBJ2-2,.,.,TGTGCCAGTAGTATCGCGTGGGGAATCGGGGAGCTGTTTTTT,CASSIAWGIGELFF
TRBV5-5,TRBJ2-3,few,.,TGTGCCAGCAGCTCACAGGGTGGGTACAGCACAGATACGCAGTATTTT,CASSSQGGYSTDTQYF
TRBV20-1,TRBJ1-6,.,TRBD1,TGCAGTGCTAGAGATCCGCGAACAGGGGACTCACCCCTCCACTTT,CSARDPRTGDSPLHF
TRBV12-3/TRBV12-4,TRBJ2-7,many,.,TGTGCCAGCAGTTTTGGGGAGGCGTTCACCTACGAGCAGTACTTC,CASSFGEAFTYEQYF
TRBV6-1,TRBJ2-1,many,.,TGTGCCAGCAGTGGAAACCGAAGGGGCTCCTACAATGAGCAGTTCTTC,CASSGNRRGSYNEQFF
TRBV7-6,TRBJ2-3,many,TRBD2,TGTGCCAGCAGCTTAGCGTTTAGCGGGGACACAGATACGCAGTATTTT,CASSLAFSGDTDTQYF
TRBV4-3,TRBJ2-3,many,.,TGCGCCAGCAGCCAAGATCGGGCGGGTTATACGCAGTATTTT,CASSQDRAGYTQYF
TRBV19,TRBJ1-2,few,.,TGTGCCAGTACCATCCTCGGCAGGGTTGATCGCTACACCTTC,CASTILGRVDRYTF
TRBV6-2/TRBV6-3,TRBJ2-5,many,TRBD2,TGTGCCAGCACCTACGGGACTACCTCAGAGACCCAGTACTTC,CASTYGTTSETQYF
TRBV20-1,TRBJ2-3,.,.,TGCAGTGCTAATTGGCAGGGCACAGATACGCAGTATTTT,CSANWQGTDTQYF
TRBV3-1,TRBJ1-1,.,.,TGTGCCAGCAGCCAATGGGACGGAGGTGGCACTGAAGCTTTCTTT,CASSQWDGGGTEAFF
TRBV4-2,TRBJ2-3,.,.,TGTGCCAGCAGCCCCCCGGCGGACGCAAGTATGAGGCAGTATTTT,CASSPPADASMRQYF
TRBV27,TRBJ2-1,.,.,TGTGCCAGCAGTGCCGACGGACAGCCTGGCCCCTACAATGAGCAGTTCTTC,CASSADGQPGPYNEQFF
TRBV27,TRBJ2-3,many,.,TGTGCCAGCGCTTCCCCCAGGCGAGGGGTCTGGGGCACAGATACGCAGTATTTT,CASASPRRGVWGTDTQYF
TRBV6-5,TRBJ1-1,few,.,TGTGCCAGCAGTTACCAAGGGGGGACCGACACTGAAGCTTTCTTT,CASSYQGGTDTEAFF
TRBV29-1,TRBJ2-1,.,.,TGCAGCGTTATCGGACTACAGGGCTACAATGAGCAGTTCTTC,CSVIGLQGYNEQFF
TRBV5-1,TRBJ1-5,many,.,TGCGCCAGCAGCTTGAAGGTGGGCAATCAGCCCCAGCATTTT,CASSLKVGNQPQHF
TRBV6-6,TRBJ1-2,.,.,TGTGCCAGCAGTTACGGGTCGACGGGGGCCAATGGCTACACCTTC,CASSYGSTGANGYTF
TRBV20-1,TRBJ1-4,few,.,TGCAGTGGTAGCCCAACTTGGGGCAATAATGAAAAACTGTTTTTT,CSGSPTWGNNEKLFF
TRBV7-9,TRBJ1-6,.,TRBD1,TGTGCCAGCAGCTTAGGCAGTGGGACAGGGAGCTCCTATAATTCACCCCTCCACTTT,CASSLGSGTGSSYNSPLHF
TRBV4-2,TRBJ1-1,few,.,TGTGCCAGCAGCCTGGGTGGGGGTGAAGCTTTCTTT,CASSLGGGEAFF
TRBV7-9,TRBJ1-6,few,.,TGTGCCAGCAGCCCTCTTGTGACAGCCTATAATTCACCCCTCCACTTT,CASSPLVTAYNSPLHF
TRBV7-2,TRBJ2-5,many,TRBD2,TGTGCCAGCAGCTTAGTTAGCGGGGACGGAGAGACCCAGTACTTC,CASSLVSGDGETQYF
TRBV6-1,TRBJ2-2,many,.,TGTGCCAACAGTCGGACAGTTAACGACGGGGAGCTGTTTTTT,CANSRTVNDGELFF
TRBV7-2,TRBJ2-5,many,.,TGTGCCAGCAGCTTTGGTACAGCCCAAGAGACCCAGTACTTC,CASSFGTAQETQYF
TRBV7-2,TRBJ2-3,many,.,TGTGCCAGCAGCGTAATAATCTCAGATACGCAGTATTTT,CASSVIISDTQYF
TRBV2,TRBJ2-5,few,TRBD2,TGTGCCAGCAAAGAGCGGGGCTGGGAGACCCAGTACTTC,CASKERGWETQYF
TRBV6-2/TRBV6-3,TRBJ1-1,few,.,TGTGCCAGCAGTTACTCCCAGATTACTGAAGCTTTCTTT,CASSYSQITEAFF
TRBV24-1,TRBJ1-1,many,.,TGTGCCACCAGTGATACAGCGAGGACTGAAGCTTTCTTT,CATSDTARTEAFF
TRBV10-3,TRBJ2-1,few,.,TGTGCCATCAGTGAGGACAGAGAATACAATGAGCAGTTCTTC,CAISEDREYNEQFF
TRBV6-6,TRBJ1-1,.,.,TGTGCCAGCAGTACCCAGGGTCTCGGTAAGGCTGAAGCTTTCTTT,CASSTQGLGKAEAFF
TRBV3-1,TRBJ1-6,.,.,TGTGCCAGCACCCTACAGAGTTCACCCCTCCACTTT,CASTLQSSPLHF
TRBV4-3,TRBJ2-3,.,.,TGCGCCAGCAGCACCCGGGGGGATACGCAGTATTTT,CASSTRGDTQYF
TRBV7-2,TRBJ1-1,few,.,TGTGCCAGCAGCTCCCCGACACAAAAGGTGGAAGCTTTCTTT,CASSSPTQKVEAFF
TRBV10-3,TRBJ1-6,.,TRBD1,TGTGCCATCAGTGAGAGGGTGGGGCAGGGGGCTTCACCCCTCCACTTT,CAISERVGQGASPLHF
TRBV12-3/TRBV12-4,TRBJ2-7,few,TRBD1,TGTGCCAGCAGTCCTGGACAGGGTGCTCTCTACGAGCAGTACTTC,CASSPGQGALYEQYF
TRBV10-3,TRBJ2-2,few,TRBD2,TGTGCCATCAGCTACCGCGGGGGGGCGAACACCGGGGAGCTGTTTTTT,CAISYRGGANTGELFF
TRBV4-1,TRBJ1-1,.,.,TGCGCCAGCAGCCAACGAGGCGGCACTGAAGCTTTCTTT,CASSQRGGTEAFF
TRBV7-9,TRBJ2-2,.,.,TGTGCCAGCAGCTACCCCAGGGACGGGGAGCTGTTTTTT,CASSYPRDGELFF
TRBV19,TRBJ1-6,few,.,TGTGCCAGTAGTGGCCGGGGCCAAGACAGATCACCCCTCCACTTT,CASSGRGQDRSPLHF
TRBV5-1,TRBJ1-1,few,.,TGCGCCAGCAGCCAGCTGGGGTACACTGAAGCTTTCTTT,CASSQLGYTEAFF
TRBV4-1,TRBJ2-7,few,.,TGCGCCAGCAGCCCGACAGCTGCGGCTCCCTACGAGCAGTACTTC,CASSPTAAAPYEQYF
TRBV5-1,TRBJ2-1,.,.,TGCGCCAGCACCAAAGCCGGACCCCGCTCCTACAATGAGCAGTTCTTC,CASTKAGPRSYNEQFF
TRBV6-6,TRBJ2-2,few,TRBD1,TGTGCCAGCAGTTTAGGGGGCTCGAGCACCGGGGAGCTGTTTTTT,CASSLGGSSTGELFF
TRBV12-5,TRBJ1-5,.,TRBD1,TGTGCTAGTGGGTACGGACAGGGCAATCAGCCCCAGCATTTT,CASGYGQGNQPQHF
TRBV3-1,TRBJ2-1,few,TRBD2,TGTGCCAGCAGCCAGGCTAGCGGGGGGGCCTTTGAGCAGTTCTTC,CASSQASGGAFEQFF
TRBV9,TRBJ1-1,.,.,TGTGCCAGCAGCCCTCCAGCCGCAGGGCCGAACACTGAAGCTTTCTTT,CASSPPAAGPNTEAFF
TRBV7-2,TRBJ2-3,.,.,TGTGCCAGCAGCTTTTACAGCTTAGGGGATACGCAGTATTTT,CASSFYSLGDTQYF
TRBV4-2,TRBJ1-2,.,.,TGTGCCAGCAGCCAGGAAGCCTTTGGGACACCCAACTATGGCTACACCTTC,CASSQEAFGTPNYGYTF
TRBV9,TRBJ1-1,few,.,TGTGCCAGCAGCGTAGTGAACACTGAAGCTTTCTTT,CASSVVNTEAFF
TRBV15,TRBJ1-1,.,.,TGTGCCACCAGCAGGCCCAAGACCGGTAACACTGAAGCTTTCTTT,CATSRPKTGNTEAFF
TRBV20-1,TRBJ2-2,few,.,TGCAGTGCTAGAGATCTCTCGGGACAGGGCTCCTTAGCGGGGGCCGGGGAGCTGTTTTTT,CSARDLSGQGSLAGAGELFF